This record looks at one T cell receptor beta chain sequence and its context. The antigen is undetermined. The CDR3 is 15 residues long. The germline CDR1 and CDR2 sequences are MDHEN and SYDVKM. V lost 4 bases to trimming and J lost 11 bases, with 24 bases between them. The entry originates in a study of cytomegalovirus exposure and HLA in healthy donors. Study results and caveats: In a later analysis, productive TCRs from donors in an Asian-associated ancestry cluster reportedly carried fewer N-insertions than the cohort mean.

PCR primers comprised 60 Vbeta and 13 Jbeta primers. Assay: immunoSEQ multiplex PCR; the TCRdb copy retains only in-frame clones and omits some. The profile shows roughly 70,000 clones, more than 75% of them singletons. Sequencing was carried out using PBMCs. The V and J genes are TRBV28 and TRBJ2-7, with D possibly matching TRBD1 (7 bases). This TCR was sampled from a man younger than 35 in good health and CMV-seronegative. The DNA for the CDR3 is TGTGCCAGCAGTTCGGGGGTGACAGGGATAAGCTCGGAGTACTTC. Its protein is CASSSGVTGISSEYF. Supplemented by reference TRBV28 and TRBJ2-7, the full variable domain reads DVKVTQSSRYLVKRTGEKVFLECVQDMDHENMFWYRQDPGLGLRLIYFSYDVKMKEKGDIPEGYSVSREKKERFSLILESASTNQTSMYLCASSSGVTGISSEYFGPGTRLTVT.